Sequencing of this TCR beta chain was carried out in a study of blood T cell repertoires in COVID-19. About the study: The origin of the acute and convalescent COVID-19 samples was the United States, Italy and Spain. T cells, B-cell-depleted T cells, or PBMCs supplied cDNA or gDNA.

Seattle patients were enrolled during active infection and followed longitudinally. In the original processing: Reference gene primers were amplified, and this amplification served to estimate nucleated cell counts. TCRdb's table, derived via immunoSEQ multiplex PCR, lists solely in-frame clones and lacks some. The D gene and trimming were derived from the DNA, and the V and J assignments and clone size from that table. The table lists some 100,000 clones, under 80% of them singletons, with around 3.9% in the top ten. The CDR3 consists of 12 residues. The V gene's germline CDR1 is LGHNT and CDR2 FRNRAP. V lost 5 bases to trimming and J lost 7 bases; unmatched junction nucleotides: 2. This clone was counted only a few times.

The receptor comes from a man aged 70 or older with COVID-19, enrolled during active disease. This sequence joins TRBV12-5 and TRBJ1-1, with 9 positions matching TRBD1. Sequencing was performed on peripheral blood. CDR3 region: CASGLGQGEAFF. The CDR3 DNA reads as TGTGCTAGTGGTCTGGGACAGGGTGAAGCTTTCTTT.